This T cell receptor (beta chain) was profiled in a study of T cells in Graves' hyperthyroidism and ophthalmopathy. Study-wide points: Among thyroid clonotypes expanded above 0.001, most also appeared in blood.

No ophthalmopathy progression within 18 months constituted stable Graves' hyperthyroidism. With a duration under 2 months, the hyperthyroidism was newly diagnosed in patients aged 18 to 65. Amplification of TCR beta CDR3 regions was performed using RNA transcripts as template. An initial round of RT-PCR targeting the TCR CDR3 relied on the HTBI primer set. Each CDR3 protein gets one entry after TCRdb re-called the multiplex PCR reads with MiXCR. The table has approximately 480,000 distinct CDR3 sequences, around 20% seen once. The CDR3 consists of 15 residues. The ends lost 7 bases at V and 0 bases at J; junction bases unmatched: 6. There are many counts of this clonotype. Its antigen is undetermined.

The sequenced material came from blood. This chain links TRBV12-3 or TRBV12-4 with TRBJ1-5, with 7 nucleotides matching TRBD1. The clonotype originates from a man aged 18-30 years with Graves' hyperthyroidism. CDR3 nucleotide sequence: TGTGCCAGCAATTGGGACAGCCATAGCAATCAGCCCCAGCATTTT. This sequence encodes CASNWDSHSNQPQHF.